The rows below give T cell receptor beta chains drawn from one sample of a study of cytomegalovirus exposure and HLA in healthy donors. Clones were read by immunoSEQ multiplex PCR, and TCRdb kept only the in-frame ones, dropping some. The table lists roughly 150,000 clones, approximately 70% of them singletons. The sequencing sample was made of PBMCs. These receptors all stem from a woman under 30 in good health and CMV-seropositive. Each CDR3 is given with its conserved first and last residue. Each record gives: V gene, D gene, J gene, clone size, CDR3 protein, CDR3 DNA. D genes are given only for firm matches. For some rows the clone size is stated as once, few or many, or as a class when expanded; others skip it.

V gene: TRBV7-2
D gene: TRBD2
J gene: TRBJ2-1
clone size: few
CDR3 protein: CATATSGYNEQFF
CDR3 DNA: TGTGCCACCGCGACTAGCGGCTACAATGAGCAGTTCTTC

V gene: TRBV9
D gene: TRBD1
J gene: TRBJ2-7
clone size: .
CDR3 protein: CASSLRTGTSYEQYF
CDR3 DNA: TGTGCCAGCAGCCTCAGGACAGGGACATCCTACGAGCAGTACTTC

V gene: TRBV7-6
D gene: .
J gene: TRBJ1-4
clone size: .
CDR3 protein: CASRDGGEKLFF
CDR3 DNA: TGTGCCAGCAGGGATGGGGGCGAAAAACTGTTTTTT

V gene: TRBV7-3
D gene: TRBD2
J gene: TRBJ2-3
clone size: .
CDR3 protein: CASSKGAGGIRGDTQYF
CDR3 DNA: TGTGCCAGCAGCAAAGGCGCGGGGGGGATCAGGGGAGATACGCAGTATTTT

V gene: TRBV7-9
D gene: .
J gene: TRBJ2-7
clone size: .
CDR3 protein: CASSLSAITGEQYF
CDR3 DNA: TGTGCCAGCAGCTTAAGCGCGATAACGGGAGAGCAGTACTTC

V gene: TRBV11-2
D gene: TRBD1
J gene: TRBJ1-4
clone size: .
CDR3 protein: CASRSWGQLNEKLFF
CDR3 DNA: TGTGCCAGCAGAAGCTGGGGACAGCTTAATGAAAAACTGTTTTTT

V gene: TRBV18
D gene: TRBD2
J gene: TRBJ2-4
clone size: .
CDR3 protein: CASSPPAGPGGDGNIQYF
CDR3 DNA: TGTGCCAGCTCACCACCAGCGGGGCCCGGAGGAGATGGAAACATTCAGTACTTC

V gene: TRBV7-8
D gene: .
J gene: TRBJ2-3
clone size: .
CDR3 protein: CASSLDPVLSTDTQYF
CDR3 DNA: TGTGCCAGCAGCTTAGATCCGGTTTTGAGCACAGATACGCAGTATTTT

V gene: TRBV5-6
D gene: TRBD2
J gene: TRBJ2-2
clone size: .
CDR3 protein: CASSPSLAGGRVGELFF
CDR3 DNA: TGTGCCAGCAGCCCATCCTTAGCGGGGGGGCGAGTCGGGGAGCTGTTTTTT

V gene: TRBV5-1
D gene: .
J gene: TRBJ2-5
clone size: .
CDR3 protein: CASSEQVQETQYF
CDR3 DNA: TGCGCCAGCAGCGAGCAAGTCCAAGAGACCCAGTACTTC

V gene: TRBV30
D gene: TRBD1
J gene: TRBJ1-4
clone size: .
CDR3 protein: CAWSVQGGTEKLFF
CDR3 DNA: TGTGCCTGGAGTGTACAGGGGGGCACTGAAAAACTGTTTTTT

V gene: TRBV12-5
D gene: .
J gene: TRBJ2-7
clone size: .
CDR3 protein: CASGSTDYAYEQYF
CDR3 DNA: TGTGCTAGTGGTTCCACGGACTACGCCTACGAGCAGTACTTC

V gene: TRBV4-3
D gene: TRBD1
J gene: TRBJ1-4
clone size: once
CDR3 protein: CASSQDDRVGEKLFF
CDR3 DNA: TGCGCCAGCAGCCAAGACGACAGGGTTGGGGAAAAACTGTTTTTT

V gene: TRBV6-1
D gene: TRBD1
J gene: TRBJ1-1
clone size: .
CDR3 protein: CASRPSTGDKAFF
CDR3 DNA: TGTGCCAGCAGACCATCGACAGGGGATAAGGCTTTCTTT

V gene: TRBV30
D gene: .
J gene: TRBJ1-5
clone size: .
CDR3 protein: CAWSTGLNSNQPQHF
CDR3 DNA: TGTGCCTGGAGCACAGGGCTTAATAGCAATCAGCCCCAGCATTTT

V gene: TRBV21-1
D gene: .
J gene: TRBJ1-2
clone size: .
CDR3 protein: CASSKIRYRGGGLYGYTF
CDR3 DNA: TGTGCCAGCAGCAAAATCAGATACAGGGGAGGAGGACTGTATGGCTACACCTTC

V gene: TRBV13
D gene: .
J gene: TRBJ2-4
clone size: .
CDR3 protein: CASSPQEQVAKNIQYF
CDR3 DNA: TGTGCCAGCAGCCCACAGGAACAGGTAGCCAAAAACATTCAGTACTTC

V gene: TRBV5-1
D gene: TRBD2
J gene: TRBJ2-3
clone size: once
CDR3 protein: CASSPVGTSGTTDTQYF
CDR3 DNA: TGCGCCAGCAGTCCCGTCGGGACTAGCGGAACCACAGATACGCAGTATTTT

V gene: TRBV7-2
D gene: .
J gene: TRBJ1-1
clone size: .
CDR3 protein: CASSFSGVTEAFF
CDR3 DNA: TGTGCCAGCAGCTTTTCAGGGGTTACTGAAGCTTTCTTT

V gene: TRBV19
D gene: .
J gene: TRBJ2-1
clone size: once
CDR3 protein: CASRSTGNNEQFF
CDR3 DNA: TGTGCCAGTAGGTCTACAGGGAACAATGAGCAGTTCTTC

V gene: TRBV29-1
D gene: TRBD2
J gene: TRBJ2-1
clone size: .
CDR3 protein: CSVAGTRNEQFF
CDR3 DNA: TGCAGCGTTGCCGGGACTAGGAATGAGCAGTTCTTC

V gene: TRBV19
D gene: .
J gene: TRBJ2-3
clone size: .
CDR3 protein: CASKKAGPTDTQYF
CDR3 DNA: TGTGCCAGTAAGAAAGCAGGGCCCACAGATACGCAGTATTTT

V gene: TRBV7-9
D gene: .
J gene: TRBJ2-5
clone size: .
CDR3 protein: CSSSLSQQETQYF
CDR3 DNA: TGTTCCAGCAGCTTATCACAGCAAGAGACCCAGTACTTC

V gene: TRBV7-9
D gene: .
J gene: TRBJ1-1
clone size: .
CDR3 protein: CSSSLEDPGGAFF
CDR3 DNA: TGTTCCAGCAGCTTAGAGGACCCCGGGGGGGCTTTCTTT

V gene: TRBV14
D gene: TRBD2
J gene: TRBJ2-1
clone size: .
CDR3 protein: CASSSRGGGEQFF
CDR3 DNA: TGTGCCAGCAGCTCTCGTGGGGGAGGGGAGCAGTTCTTC

V gene: TRBV7-9
D gene: TRBD2
J gene: TRBJ2-2
clone size: once
CDR3 protein: CSSSHGTTNTGELFF
CDR3 DNA: TGTTCCAGCAGCCATGGGACTACCAACACCGGGGAGCTGTTTTTT

V gene: TRBV6-6
D gene: TRBD2
J gene: TRBJ2-7
clone size: .
CDR3 protein: CASTHGEGSSYEQYF
CDR3 DNA: TGTGCCAGCACCCACGGGGAGGGGAGCTCCTACGAGCAGTACTTC

V gene: TRBV2
D gene: TRBD1
J gene: TRBJ1-4
clone size: .
CDR3 protein: CASSEGGTGNEKLFF
CDR3 DNA: TGTGCCAGCAGTGAAGGTGGGACAGGGAACGAAAAACTGTTTTTT

V gene: TRBV9
D gene: .
J gene: TRBJ2-6
clone size: .
CDR3 protein: CASSVNSGVHSSGANVLTF
CDR3 DNA: TGTGCCAGCAGCGTAAATTCCGGGGTCCACTCTTCTGGGGCCAACGTCCTGACTTTC

V gene: TRBV21-1
D gene: .
J gene: TRBJ1-5
clone size: once
CDR3 protein: CASSWEYGTGDNQPQHF
CDR3 DNA: TGTGCCAGCAGCTGGGAATACGGGACAGGGGACAATCAGCCCCAGCATTTT

V gene: TRBV18
D gene: TRBD1
J gene: TRBJ2-7
clone size: .
CDR3 protein: CASSPGTGDDEQYF
CDR3 DNA: TGTGCCAGCTCACCCGGGACAGGGGATGACGAGCAGTACTTC

V gene: TRBV27
D gene: TRBD1
J gene: TRBJ1-1
clone size: .
CDR3 protein: CATQGARNTEAFF
CDR3 DNA: TGTGCCACCCAGGGGGCGCGGAACACTGAAGCTTTCTTT

V gene: TRBV12-5
D gene: .
J gene: TRBJ1-5
clone size: .
CDR3 protein: CASATGENQPQHF
CDR3 DNA: TGTGCTAGTGCTACAGGAGAAAATCAGCCCCAGCATTTT

V gene: TRBV5-1
D gene: TRBD2
J gene: TRBJ2-1
clone size: .
CDR3 protein: CASRLADHYNEQFF
CDR3 DNA: TGCGCCAGCAGACTAGCGGACCACTACAATGAGCAGTTCTTC

V gene: TRBV30
D gene: .
J gene: TRBJ2-7
clone size: few
CDR3 protein: CAWSVALGGSYEQYF
CDR3 DNA: TGTGCCTGGAGTGTGGCCCTGGGGGGCTCCTACGAGCAGTACTTC

V gene: TRBV23-1
D gene: .
J gene: TRBJ1-1
clone size: .
CDR3 protein: CASSPSRREGEAFF
CDR3 DNA: TGCGCCAGCAGTCCCTCCCGGAGGGAAGGTGAAGCTTTCTTT

V gene: TRBV6-5
D gene: TRBD2
J gene: TRBJ2-5
clone size: few
CDR3 protein: CASLSGGPPGGTQYF
CDR3 DNA: TGTGCCAGCTTGAGCGGGGGGCCTCCCGGGGGGACCCAGTACTTC

V gene: TRBV6-6
D gene: TRBD1
J gene: TRBJ2-5
clone size: once
CDR3 protein: CASSRTGEETQYF
CDR3 DNA: TGTGCCAGCAGTCGGACAGGGGAAGAGACCCAGTACTTC

V gene: TRBV4-3
D gene: TRBD1
J gene: TRBJ2-3
clone size: .
CDR3 protein: CASSHRTGGGVTQYF
CDR3 DNA: TGCGCCAGCAGCCATCGGACAGGGGGCGGTGTTACGCAGTATTTT

V gene: TRBV7-9
D gene: TRBD2
J gene: TRBJ2-2
clone size: once
CDR3 protein: CASSFTGTSSGELFF
CDR3 DNA: TGTGCCAGCAGCTTTACCGGGACTAGCTCCGGGGAGCTGTTTTTT

V gene: TRBV19
D gene: .
J gene: TRBJ2-7
clone size: few
CDR3 protein: CASSIRTGPNEQYF
CDR3 DNA: TGTGCCAGTAGTATCCGAACAGGGCCGAATGAGCAGTACTTC

V gene: TRBV5-4
D gene: .
J gene: TRBJ2-3
clone size: .
CDR3 protein: CASSLAGGDTQYF
CDR3 DNA: TGTGCCAGCAGCTTGGCCGGCGGGGATACGCAGTATTTT

V gene: TRBV2
D gene: .
J gene: TRBJ1-2
clone size: .
CDR3 protein: CASTDGPLGYGYTF
CDR3 DNA: TGTGCCAGCACCGATGGGCCCCTTGGCTATGGCTACACCTTC

V gene: TRBV7-8
D gene: TRBD2
J gene: TRBJ2-2
clone size: .
CDR3 protein: CASSPREGLRGGELFF
CDR3 DNA: TGTGCCAGCAGCCCTCGGGAGGGATTAAGGGGCGGGGAGCTGTTTTTT

V gene: TRBV5-1
D gene: .
J gene: TRBJ1-4
clone size: .
CDR3 protein: CASSLEQGREKLFF
CDR3 DNA: TGCGCCAGCAGCTTGGAACAGGGCCGCGAAAAACTGTTTTTT

V gene: TRBV28
D gene: TRBD1
J gene: TRBJ2-1
clone size: few
CDR3 protein: CASSSNYRGNEQFF
CDR3 DNA: TGTGCCAGCAGTTCCAACTACAGGGGTAATGAGCAGTTCTTC

V gene: TRBV20-1
D gene: .
J gene: TRBJ2-7
clone size: .
CDR3 protein: CSVGTPYEQYF
CDR3 DNA: TGCAGTGTCGGGACACCCTACGAGCAGTACTTC

V gene: TRBV7-3
D gene: .
J gene: TRBJ1-6
clone size: .
CDR3 protein: CASSRGGLDNSPLHF
CDR3 DNA: TGTGCCAGCAGCCGAGGAGGGTTAGATAATTCACCCCTCCACTTT

V gene: TRBV27
D gene: TRBD1
J gene: TRBJ2-3
clone size: .
CDR3 protein: CASSSGQGGTDTQYF
CDR3 DNA: TGTGCCAGCAGTTCGGGACAGGGTGGGACAGATACGCAGTATTTT

V gene: TRBV5-1
D gene: .
J gene: TRBJ1-1
clone size: .
CDR3 protein: CASSSGQRYTEAFF
CDR3 DNA: TGCGCCAGCAGCTCCGGACAGAGGTACACTGAAGCTTTCTTT

V gene: TRBV11-3
D gene: TRBD2
J gene: TRBJ2-1
clone size: .
CDR3 protein: CASSPSGGAHEQFF
CDR3 DNA: TGTGCCAGCAGCCCTAGCGGGGGGGCCCATGAGCAGTTCTTC

V gene: TRBV7-6
D gene: .
J gene: TRBJ2-1
clone size: .
CDR3 protein: CASSGDRAGNEQFF
CDR3 DNA: TGTGCCAGCAGCGGAGACAGGGCGGGGAATGAGCAGTTCTTC

V gene: TRBV7-3
D gene: TRBD2
J gene: TRBJ2-3
clone size: .
CDR3 protein: CASSLGLAGGGEDTQYF
CDR3 DNA: TGTGCCAGCAGCTTAGGCCTAGCGGGGGGCGGGGAAGATACGCAGTATTTT